This T cell receptor beta chain was profiled in a study of blood T cell repertoires in COVID-19. V was clipped by 2 bases and J by 0 bases; unmatched bases: 1. Germline V gene sequence: CDR1 WSHSY, CDR2 SAAADI. The CDR3 runs to 15 residues. Participants were placed into cohorts based on the clinical history they reported. Measured with immunoSEQ multiplex PCR; TCRdb has only the in-frame clones, and not every one. Here the sample spans hundreds of thousands of clones, approximately 85% being singletons. This receptor was obtained from a woman aged 45-65 years who had recovered from COVID-19. Source material: PBMCs or T cells enriched from blood (not recorded which). The chain recombines TRBV10-2 with TRBJ1-3; 7 positions match TRBD1. CDR3 bases: TGCGCCAGCAGTGAGGACAGGGTCTCTGGAAACACCATATATTTT. It translates to CASSEDRVSGNTIYF.